This T cell receptor beta chain was captured by sequencing in a study of T cells in Graves' hyperthyroidism and ophthalmopathy. Study overall: The authors collected peripheral blood at initial diagnosis, before any treatment. Overall study findings and caveats: Model predictions of ophthalmopathy came a median about six months before onset.

Trimming removed 3 bases at V and 8 bases at J, with 17 bases between. This CDR3 has 15 amino acids. Germline assignment: CDR1 SGDLS and CDR2 YYNGEE. The table lists this clonotype with a count of one. What it binds is unknown. Diagnosis rested on symptoms, serum thyroxine and TRAb, thyroid ultrasound, and orbital computed tomography. The investigators amplified TCR beta CDR3 regions from RNA transcripts. Using the HTBI primer set, a first-round RT-PCR was run on the TCR CDR3. Each CDR3 protein is one row after TCRdb ran MiXCR on the multiplex PCR reads. The sample has about 590,000 distinct CDR3 sequences, 13% to 15% seen once; the top ten hold about 6.6%.

The gene calls are TRBV9 and TRBJ1-4, with D tentatively TRBD1 (5 bases). The origin of this receptor is a young woman with Graves' ophthalmopathy. Sequencing input: blood. CDR3 in amino acids: CASSDMTGVGEKLFF. The CDR3 region has the DNA TGTGCCAGCAGCGATATGACGGGGGTTGGAGAAAAACTGTTTTTT.